These 5 T cell receptor beta chains originate from one sample sequenced in a study of neurological immune-mediated disorders. TCRdb redid the calling of the 5' RACE reads with MiXCR, one entry per CDR3 protein. The sample has some 28,000 distinct CDR3 sequences, around 25% seen once. The sample comprised CD4+ T cells from blood. These receptors came from a man aged 50-59 years with HTLV-1-associated myelopathy (HAM/TSP).

This clonotype was counted ten times or more. This sequence joins TRBV12-3 or TRBV12-4 and TRBJ1-5; D is possibly TRBD1 (6 bases). V lost 6 bases and J 6 bases, leaving 18 bases between the germline ends. The CDR3 has 15 amino acids. CDR3 DNA sequence: TGTGCCAGCAGAACTAACTCGGGGGCCCGTCAGCCCCAGCATTTT. Translating gives CASRTNSGARQPQHF.

This clonotype ranks as medium-sized (0.01 to 0.1%). This chain uses TRBV9 with TRBJ1-6, with TRBD1 as a possible D gene (5 bases). CDR3 size: 16 residues. Germline V CDR1 and CDR2: SGDLS, YYNGEE. The V end lost 4 bases, the J end lost 6 bases, and 17 bases lay between the germline ends. The CDR3 spells CASSSQNRMGNSPLHF. In DNA form, the CDR3 reads TGTGCCAGCAGCTCTCAAAACAGGATGGGTAATTCACCCCTCCACTTT.

In its sample, this clonotype was seen many times. The gene calls are TRBV12-3 or TRBV12-4 and TRBJ2-1; TRBD2 is a possible D gene (6 bases). V was pared by 6 bases and J by 6 bases, with 12 bases between. This CDR3 is built from 13 residues. Written as DNA, the CDR3 is TGTGCCAGCAGGCGGGACGGTACCAATGAGCAGTTCTTC. This gives the protein CASRRDGTNEQFF.

This clonotype appeared many times. CDR3 protein: CASSPTASGSYEQYF. CDR3 coding DNA: TGTGCCAGCAGCCCAACAGCGAGCGGGAGCTACGAGCAGTACTTC. The V call is TRBV7-9, the J call TRBJ2-7, with TRBD2 matching 8 bases. Per germline, CDR1 SEHNR and CDR2 FQNEAQ (reference sequence). With V trimmed by 5 bases and J by 3 bases, 9 bases remained unmatched. This CDR3 is built from 15 residues.

The sample holds many counts of this clonotype. The rearrangement uses TRBV7-3 and TRBJ1-1; D gene ambiguous. The CDR3 contains 13 residues. CDR1 and CDR2 from the germline V gene are SGHTA and FQGTGA. The V end was cut by 5 bases, the J end by 0 bases, with 7 bases between. CDR3 protein: CASSRQMNTEAFF. For the CDR3, the DNA is TGTGCCAGCAGCCGCCAAATGAACACTGAAGCTTTCTTT.